This TCR beta chain was observed in a study of cytomegalovirus exposure and HLA in healthy donors. V lost 0 bases to trimming and J lost 2 bases; unmatched junction nucleotides: 4. Germline CDR1 and CDR2: SGHRS and YFSETQ. This CDR3 region has 16 residues. The study ran its PCR with 60 Vbeta and 13 Jbeta primers. Clones were sequenced by immunoSEQ multiplex PCR, and TCRdb holds only the in-frame ones, with some missing. The sample contains fewer than 200,000 clones, roughly 10% of which appear only once. This clone was seen more than once but under ten times. The sequence came from a woman aged 25 to 39 in good health and CMV-seropositive. Sequenced material: PBMCs. This chain connects TRBV5-1 to TRBJ2-3; TRBD2 aligns across 9 bases. This chain's CDR3 is CASSLDAGGNTDTQYF. DNA for the CDR3: TGCGCCAGCAGCTTGGATGCGGGAGGGAACACAGATACGCAGTATTTT.